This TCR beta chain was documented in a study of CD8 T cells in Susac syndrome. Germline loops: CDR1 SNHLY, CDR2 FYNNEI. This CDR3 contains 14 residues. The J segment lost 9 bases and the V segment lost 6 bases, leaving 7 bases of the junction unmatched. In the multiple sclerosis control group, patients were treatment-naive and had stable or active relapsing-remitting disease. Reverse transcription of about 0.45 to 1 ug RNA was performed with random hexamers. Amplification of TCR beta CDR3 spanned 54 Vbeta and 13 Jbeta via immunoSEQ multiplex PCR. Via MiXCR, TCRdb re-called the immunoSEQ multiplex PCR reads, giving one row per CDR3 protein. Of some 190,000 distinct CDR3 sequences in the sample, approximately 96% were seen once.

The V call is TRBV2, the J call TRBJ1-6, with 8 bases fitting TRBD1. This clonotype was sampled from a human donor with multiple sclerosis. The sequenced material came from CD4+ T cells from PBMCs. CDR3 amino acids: CASSNQGAASPLHF. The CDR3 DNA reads TGTGCCAGCAGCAATCAGGGGGCGGCTTCACCCCTCCACTTT.